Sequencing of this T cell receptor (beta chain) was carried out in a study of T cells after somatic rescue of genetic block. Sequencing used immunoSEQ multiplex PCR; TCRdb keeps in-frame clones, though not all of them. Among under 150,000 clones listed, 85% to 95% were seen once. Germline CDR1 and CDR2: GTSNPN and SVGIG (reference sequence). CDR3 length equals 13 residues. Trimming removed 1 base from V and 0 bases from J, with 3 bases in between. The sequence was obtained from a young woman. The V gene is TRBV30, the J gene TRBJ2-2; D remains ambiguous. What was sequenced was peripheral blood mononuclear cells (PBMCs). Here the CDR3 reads CAWSGSNTGELFF. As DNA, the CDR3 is TGTGCCTGGAGTGGGTCGAACACCGGGGAGCTGTTTTTT.